These 20 T cell receptor beta chains came from one sample sequenced in a study of blood T cell repertoires in COVID-19. Only in-frame clones appear in the TCRdb table, and some are missing; sequencing was by immunoSEQ multiplex PCR. This sample has 140,000 or so clones, with roughly nine tenths found just once. The sequencing sample was made of peripheral blood. The receptors were gathered from a woman aged 60-75 years with active COVID-19.

The chain is built from TRBV6-5 and TRBJ2-7, with 10 bases that match TRBD1. V trimming: 0 bases; J trimming: 5 bases; junction bases outside the gene matches: 7. Germline assignment: CDR1 MNHEY and CDR2 SVGAGI. CDR3 length equals 16 residues. The CDR3 loop reads CASSYSTGQGYHEQYF. In DNA form, the CDR3 reads TGTGCCAGCAGTTACTCTACGGGACAGGGGTACCACGAGCAGTACTTC.

The J gene is TRBJ2-4, the V gene TRBV5-3, with a weak D call TRBD2 (6 bases). TRBV5-3 counts as an open reading frame of uncertain function. Trimming took off 1 base at V and 6 bases at J, with 8 bases between the two ends. The CDR3 contains 13 residues. The DNA of the CDR3 is TGTGCCAGAAGCTTGAGGGAGGCAAACATTCAGTACTTC. Amino acids: CARSLREANIQYF.

This sequence joins TRBV9 and TRBJ2-1; 7 bases are a match to TRBD2. Trimming at V came to 5 bases and at J to 2 bases, leaving 10 bases not matched to a gene. The germline gives CDR1 SGDLS, CDR2 YYNGEE. This CDR3 has 16 amino acids. CDR3 loop: CASSGSGTDTYNEQFF. CDR3 bases: TGTGCCAGCAGTGGAAGCGGGACCGACACCTACAATGAGCAGTTCTTC.

The genes are TRBV27 and TRBJ2-1, with D perhaps matching TRBD2 (5 bases). The germline gives CDR1 MNHEY, CDR2 SMNVEV (reference sequence). V was cut by 7 bases and J by 0 bases, with 13 bases left in between. This CDR3 comprises 15 residues. The CDR3 here is CASNLAGGSYNEQFF. In DNA form, the CDR3 reads TGTGCCAGCAACCTAGCTGGTGGCTCCTACAATGAGCAGTTCTTC.

This clone was counted between two and nine times. The chain joins TRBV4-1 to TRBJ1-1; D call uncertain. Germline V gene sequence: CDR1 MGHRA, CDR2 YSYEKL. The CDR3 consists of 17 residues. V shed 4 bases and J shed 0 bases, with 18 bases lying between them. CDR3 bases: TGCGCCAGCAGCCGCTCGGGTGTCGTCGTTTTGAACACTGAAGCTTTCTTT. It is translated as CASSRSGVVVLNTEAFF.

The CDR3 loop is CASSTWTSGSSTDTQYF. As DNA, the CDR3 is TGTGCCAGCAGCACTTGGACTAGCGGGAGCTCCACAGATACGCAGTATTTT. The chain has TRBV28 and TRBJ2-3, with 13 nucleotides matching TRBD2. This CDR3 is built from 17 residues. The germline V gene has CDR1 MDHEN and CDR2 SYDVKM. V lost 6 bases to trimming and J lost 2 bases; unmatched junction nucleotides: 8.

The genes are TRBV3-1 (or the pseudogene TRBV3-2) and TRBJ1-1, with D possibly being TRBD1 (6 bases). This CDR3 region has 15 residues. Germline V gene data show CDR1 as LGHDT and CDR2 as YNNKEL (reference sequence). Deletions cut 4 bases from V and 0 bases from J, with 12 bases between. The CDR3 loop reads CASSPSGAMNTEAFF. Here the CDR3 DNA reads TGTGCCAGCAGCCCATCAGGGGCTATGAACACTGAAGCTTTCTTT.

J is TRBJ2-1 and V is TRBV4-3; TRBD2 agrees at 12 bases. Germline trimming cut 3 bases from V and 7 bases from J; bases unmatched to any gene: 1. The germline gives CDR1 LGHNA, CDR2 YSLEER. This CDR3 has 14 residues. The CDR3 nucleotides are TGCGCCAGCAGCCAGCTAGCGGGAGGGAATGAGCAGTTCTTC. This sequence encodes CASSQLAGGNEQFF.

This clone came up many times. In DNA, the CDR3 is TGTGCCAGCACCAAACCGTTAGGCGGCATATCGGGGGAGCAGTACTTC. Protein product: CASTKPLGGISGEQYF. The chain has TRBV11-2 and TRBJ2-7; D possibly corresponds to TRBD2 (5 bases). The CDR3 consists of 16 residues. V lost 7 bases and J lost 7, with 26 bases in between. CDR1 SGHAT and CDR2 FQNNGV come from the germline V gene.

The chain is built from TRBV4-1 and TRBJ2-1; D is possibly TRBD2 (6 bases). Trimming pared 4 bases from V and 8 bases from J, leaving 21 bases between. Per the germline V gene, CDR1 is MGHRA and CDR2 is YSYEKL. The CDR3 totals 16 residues. CDR3 region: CASSPKNLREWYEQFF. The CDR3 DNA sequence: TGCGCCAGCAGCCCGAAGAACCTCCGGGAGTGGTATGAGCAGTTCTTC.

The chain combines TRBV20-1 with TRBJ1-4; D is perhaps TRBD1 (6 bases). The germline gives CDR1 DFQATT, CDR2 SNEGSKA (reference sequence). The CDR3 has 10 amino acids. Trimming took 6 bases from V and 10 from J, leaving 9 bases between them. CDR3 DNA: TGCAGTGCAGGACAGAGAAAACTGTTTTTT. This sequence encodes CSAGQRKLFF.

The CDR3 nucleotides read TGTGCCAGCAGCTTAGGCGACAGGGGAGCCTACGAGCAGTACTTC. It codes for CASSLGDRGAYEQYF. The V gene is TRBV11-2, the J gene TRBJ2-7; 8 positions match TRBD1. Germline V lookup: CDR1 SGHAT, CDR2 FQNNGV. Unmatched junction bases numbered 4, after V lost 1 base and J lost 2 bases. The CDR3 runs to 15 residues.

The chain combines TRBV27 with TRBJ1-4, with TRBD1 as a possible D gene (5 bases). The V and J ends lost 3 bases and 8 bases respectively, with 16 bases between them. This CDR3 contains 15 residues. Germline lookup yields CDR1 MNHEY and CDR2 SMNVEV (reference sequence). The CDR3 nucleotides read TGTGCCAGCAGTTTCCTCGGACCAGGGAGGGAAAAACTGTTTTTT. Translated: CASSFLGPGREKLFF. Using reference TRBV27 and TRBJ1-4 for the parts outside the CDR3, the full variable domain is EAQVTQNPRYLITVTGKKLTVTCSQNMNHEYMSWYRQDPGLGLRQIYYSMNVEVTDKGDVPEGYKVSRKEKRNFPLILESPSPNQTSLYFCASSFLGPGREKLFFGSGTQLSVL.

The chain carries TRBV30 and TRBJ1-2; D is uncertain. V gave up 0 bases and J gave up 7 bases, with 9 bases separating them. CDR3 length: 12 residues. Germline V CDR1 and CDR2: GTSNPN, SVGIG (reference sequence). The CDR3 sequence is CAWSVRVGGYTF. CDR3 DNA sequence: TGTGCCTGGAGTGTACGAGTCGGTGGCTACACCTTC.

This rearrangement joins TRBV29-1 to TRBJ2-3; D ambiguous. Germline V CDR1 and CDR2: SQVTM, ANQGSEA. Deletions cut 6 bases from V and 0 bases from J, with 13 bases between. The CDR3 consists of 14 residues. CDR3 amino acids: CSVRGTISTDTQYF. In nucleotides, the CDR3 is TGCAGCGTGAGAGGTACTATTAGCACAGATACGCAGTATTTT.

V and J are TRBV5-1 and TRBJ2-3, with 7 bases lining up with TRBD2. Trimming took 0 bases from V and 4 from J; bases not matched to a gene: 5. This CDR3 has 15 amino acids. Germline V CDR1 and CDR2: SGHRS, YFSETQ. The CDR3 here is CASSLVAGEADTQYF. Written as DNA, the CDR3 is TGCGCCAGCAGCTTGGTTGCGGGAGAAGCAGATACGCAGTATTTT.

The CDR3 coding sequence is TGTGCCAGCAGTTTTGGGCTCGGGGAGCTGTTTTTT. Residues: CASSFGLGELFF. This chain links TRBV27 with TRBJ2-2, with D hard to call. In germline, CDR1 is MNHEY, CDR2 SMNVEV (reference sequence). This CDR3 is built from 12 residues. Trimming removed 3 bases at V and 7 bases at J, with 6 bases between.

The chain joins TRBV7-9 to TRBJ2-7; 10 nucleotides match TRBD2. This CDR3 has 15 residues. The germline gives CDR1 SEHNR, CDR2 FQNEAQ (reference sequence). Germline trimming cut 1 base from V and 3 bases from J; bases unmatched to any gene: 3. This CDR3 reads CASSLVGLAVYEQYF. CDR3 in DNA: TGTGCCAGCAGCTTAGTTGGACTAGCGGTCTACGAGCAGTACTTC.

J is TRBJ1-6 and V is TRBV6-5, with 9 bases matching TRBD1. Trimming removed 4 bases from V and 11 bases from J; junction bases left unmatched: 9. Germline V gene lookup returns CDR1 MNHEY and CDR2 SVGAGI. This CDR3 has 15 residues. CDR3 protein: CASSSTGGKDPPLHF. CDR3 in DNA: TGTGCCAGCAGTTCGACAGGGGGGAAGGACCCACCCCTCCACTTT.

The chain joins TRBV6-5 to TRBJ1-2, with D possibly matching TRBD1 (5 bases). Germline V gives CDR1 MNHEY, CDR2 SVGAGI. V lost 10 bases and J lost 1, with 19 bases in between. The CDR3 totals 15 residues. The CDR3 coding sequence is TGTGCCACCCTGGGGACCTCCGGGAGTAACTATGGCTACACCTTC. Amino acids: CATLGTSGSNYGYTF.